These 12 T cell receptor beta chains originate from one sample sequenced in a study of Tregs in tolerant kidney transplant recipients. Generated by immunoSEQ multiplex PCR, the TCRdb table keeps only in-frame clones and is missing some. Its table lists about 48,000 clones. The specimen was CD4+ T cells from blood, collected before the transplant. Receptors were obtained from a human donor who received a combined kidney and bone marrow transplant.

As regards this clone: The read halts 3 residues ahead of the CDR3 end, with the missing end drawn from the germline J gene. This chain connects TRBV12-3 or TRBV12-4 to TRBJ2-2; 8 nucleotides line up with TRBD1. Trimming took 2 bases from V and 0 from J; bases not matched to a gene: 2. This CDR3 region has 16 residues. The DNA read from the CDR3 is TGTGCCAGCAGTTTACTGACAGGGGCGAACACCGGGGAG. This gives the protein CASSLLTGANTGE. The full CDR3 protein is CASSLLTGANTGELFF.

Of note for this clone: The observed sequence ends 3 residues before the CDR3 terminus, with the missing tail filled in from the germline J gene. The V gene is TRBV12-3 or TRBV12-4, the J gene TRBJ1-4; D ambiguous. The V gene lost 6 bases and the J gene lost 5 bases, with 4 bases spanning the gap. The CDR3 loop spans 11 amino acids. Incomplete CDR3 DNA: TGTGCCAGCAGCCGGAATGAAAAA. Translating gives CASSRNEK. In full, the CDR3 is CASSRNEKLFF.

Regarding this clone: The read halts 3 residues ahead of the CDR3 end, with the missing end drawn from the germline J gene. This sequence joins TRBV19 and TRBJ1-5; D remains ambiguous. Germline V gene sequence: CDR1 LNHDA, CDR2 SQIVND (reference sequence). The V end was cut by 4 bases, the J end by 2 bases, with 9 bases between. The CDR3 has 14 residues. This CDR3 reads CASSTGSRNQPQHF. The sequenced part of the CDR3 DNA is TGTGCCAGTAGTACCGGGTCCCGCAATCAGCCC.

Details on this clone: The missing CDR3 end, 3 residues past where the read stops, is filled in from the germline J gene. The chain joins TRBV5-1 to TRBJ1-2; a possible D gene is TRBD1 (5 bases). Germline-derived CDR1 and CDR2 are SGHRS and YFSETQ. CDR3 size: 13 residues. The CDR3 here is CASSLSLEDSYTF. The part of the CDR3 DNA that was read is TGCGCCAGCAGCCTCTCGCTCGAGGACAGC.

With respect to this clone: From the germline J gene comes the end of the CDR3, since the read stops 3 residues before it. This sequence joins TRBV2 and TRBJ1-4, with 7 bases that match TRBD1. CDR1 and CDR2 (germline): SNHLY, FYNNEI. The CDR3 has 14 residues. V shed 8 bases and J 5 bases; nucleotides not matched to a gene: 8. The part of the CDR3 DNA that was read is TGTGCCAGCGGCCGGGACAGAAGGAATGAAAAA. This gives the protein CASGRDRRNEK. The full CDR3 protein is CASGRDRRNEKLFF. The full variable domain, in which reference TRBV2 and TRBJ1-4 provide the parts outside the CDR3, is EPEVTQTPSHQVTQMGQEVILRCVPISNHLYFYWYRQILGQKVEFLVSFYNNEISEKSEIFDDQFSVERPDGSNFTLKIRSTKLEDSAMYFCASGRDRRNEKLFFGSGTQLSVL.

In the case of this clone: The read finishes 3 residues shy of the CDR3 end, and the germline J gene is used to complete it. V is TRBV18 and J is TRBJ1-1; TRBD1 aligns across 8 bases. The CDR3 covers 14 residues. The germline V gene encodes CDR1 KGHSH and CDR2 LQKENI. Trimming took 5 bases from V and 1 from J; bases not matched to a gene: 3. The covered CDR3 bases are TGTGCCAGCTCATCGACAGGGGAGAACACTGAA. Its protein is CASSSTGENTE. The CDR3 in its entirety is CASSSTGENTEAFF.

With respect to this clone: From the germline J gene comes the end of the CDR3, since the read stops 3 residues before it. This chain links TRBV30 with TRBJ1-1; D remains unclear. The CDR3 totals 11 residues. Germline CDR1 and CDR2: GTSNPN and SVGIG (reference sequence). Trimming cost V 2 bases and J 5 bases, with 6 bases left between them. CDR3 protein: CAWSPRTEAFF. The CDR3 DNA, read in part, is TGTGCCTGGAGTCCTAGGACTGAA. Combining the CDR3 with reference TRBV30 and TRBJ1-1 gives the whole variable domain SQTIHQWPATLVQPVGSPLSLECTVEGTSNPNLYWYRQAAGRGLQLLFYSVGIGQISSEVPQNLSASRPQDRQFILSSKKLLLSDSGFYLCAWSPRTEAFFGQGTRLTVV.

Notes on this clone: The CDR3 goes on 3 residues after the read ends, and that part is filled in from the germline J gene. The chain carries TRBV18 and TRBJ1-4; TRBD1 matches at 7 bases. The CDR3 is made up of 15 amino acids. Germline V gene data show CDR1 as KGHSH and CDR2 as LQKENI. J was trimmed by 6 bases and V by 3 bases; bases with no gene match: 7. CDR3 DNA, as far as it was read: TGTGCCAGCTCACCGTTCGGACAGGTTGATGAAAAA. Amino acid sequence: CASSPFGQVDEK. The full CDR3 reads CASSPFGQVDEKLFF.

Regarding this clone: The read falls 3 residues short of the CDR3 end, and the missing part is taken from the germline J gene. This sequence joins TRBV5-4 and TRBJ2-5; TRBD1 matches at 8 bases. This CDR3 is 14 amino acids long. Germline V gene data show CDR1 as SGHNT and CDR2 as YYREEE (reference sequence). Losses at the gene ends were 5 bases for V and 7 bases for J; bases not matched to a gene: 10. The CDR3 sequence: CASSTGQGKGTQYF. The sequenced part of the CDR3 DNA is TGTGCCAGCAGTACCGGACAGGGCAAGGGGACC.

As to this clone: The CDR3 end lies 3 residues beyond the end of the read and is filled in from the germline J gene. This rearrangement joins TRBV20-1 to TRBJ1-5; D might be TRBD1 (5 bases). The germline V gene encodes CDR1 DFQATT and CDR2 SNEGSKA (reference sequence). Trimming cost V 5 bases and J 3 bases, with 14 bases left between them. CDR3 length: 14 amino acids. The CDR3 protein is CSAAPGQTNQPQHF. CDR3 DNA (partial): TGCAGTGCTGCGCCAGGACAAACCAATCAGCCC.

Turning to this clone: The read halts 3 residues ahead of the CDR3 end, with the missing end drawn from the germline J gene. This chain connects TRBV5-1 to TRBJ2-3; 8 positions agree with TRBD2. V gave up 2 bases and J gave up 0 bases; unmatched junction bases: 2. Per the germline V gene, CDR1 is SGHRS and CDR2 is YFSETQ. This CDR3 has 15 amino acids. Partial CDR3 DNA: TGCGCCAGCAGCTTCGGGGGGGTCAGCACAGATACG. Protein product: CASSFGGVSTDT. The CDR3 reads in full as CASSFGGVSTDTQYF.

Comment on this clone: From the germline J gene comes the end of the CDR3, since the read stops 3 residues before it. V and J are TRBV7-2 and TRBJ1-5; D is unclear. V was shortened by 1 base and J by 2 bases, with 6 bases between the two germline ends. The germline CDR1 and CDR2 sequences are SGHTA and FQGNSA. CDR3 size: 14 residues. Incomplete CDR3 DNA: TGTGCCAGCAGCTTAGTTGTCGGCAATCAGCCC. Encoded protein: CASSLVVGNQP. The entire CDR3 protein reads CASSLVVGNQPQHF.